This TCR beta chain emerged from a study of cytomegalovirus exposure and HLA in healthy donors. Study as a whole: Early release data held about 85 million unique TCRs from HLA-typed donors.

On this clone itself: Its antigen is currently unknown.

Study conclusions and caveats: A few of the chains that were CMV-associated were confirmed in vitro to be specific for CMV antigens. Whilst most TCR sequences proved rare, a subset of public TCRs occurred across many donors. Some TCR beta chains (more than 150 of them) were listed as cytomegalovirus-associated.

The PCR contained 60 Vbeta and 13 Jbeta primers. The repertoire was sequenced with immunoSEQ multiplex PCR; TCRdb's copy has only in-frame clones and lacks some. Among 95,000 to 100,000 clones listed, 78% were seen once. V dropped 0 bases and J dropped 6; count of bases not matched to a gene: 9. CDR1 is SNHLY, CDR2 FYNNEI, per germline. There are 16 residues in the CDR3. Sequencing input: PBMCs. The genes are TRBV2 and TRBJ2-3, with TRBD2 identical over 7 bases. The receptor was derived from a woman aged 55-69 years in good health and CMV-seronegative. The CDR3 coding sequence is TGTGCCAGCAGTGAAGCGCGGGAGCCCTCTTTGGATACGCAGTATTTT. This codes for CASSEAREPSLDTQYF. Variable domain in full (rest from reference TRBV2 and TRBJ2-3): EPEVTQTPSHQVTQMGQEVILRCVPISNHLYFYWYRQILGQKVEFLVSFYNNEISEKSEIFDDQFSVERPDGSNFTLKIRSTKLEDSAMYFCASSEAREPSLDTQYFGPGTRLTVL.